Listed here are 11 T cell receptor beta chains from one sample, sequenced in a study of blood T cell repertoires in COVID-19. The protocol was immunoSEQ multiplex PCR, while the TCRdb copy is restricted to in-frame clones and leaves out a portion. The sample records about 190,000 clones, under 90% being singletons. The sequencing input was peripheral blood. The receptors were sampled from a man between 35 and 55 years old with acute or convalescent COVID-19.

The chain links TRBV5-1 to TRBJ1-4; weak D call: TRBD1 (5 bases). Per the germline V gene, CDR1 is SGHRS and CDR2 is YFSETQ. Trimming took 0 bases from V and 6 from J, leaving 12 bases between them. CDR3 size: 15 residues. CDR3 sequence: CASSLAATADEKLFF. Here the CDR3 DNA reads TGCGCCAGCAGCTTGGCCGCGACAGCCGATGAAAAACTGTTTTTT. The complete variable domain, with remaining parts taken from reference TRBV5-1 and TRBJ1-4, reads KAGVTQTPRYLIKTRGQQVTLSCSPISGHRSVSWYQQTPGQGLQFLFEYFSETQRNKGNFPGRFSGRQFSNSRSEMNVSTLELGDSALYLCASSLAATADEKLFFGSGTQLSVL.

This chain joins TRBV7-6 and TRBJ2-7, with 10 bases matching TRBD1. CDR1 SGHVS and CDR2 FNYEAQ come from the germline V gene. The junction had 4 bases not matched to a gene; V was cut back by 5 bases and J by 0 bases. The CDR3 contains 15 residues. The CDR3 reads CASSPRQGASYEQYF. The CDR3 region has the DNA TGTGCCAGCAGCCCAAGACAGGGGGCCTCCTACGAGCAGTACTTC.

The chain has TRBV9 and TRBJ1-2; TRBD1 aligns across 7 bases. CDR1 is SGDLS, CDR2 YYNGEE, per germline. CDR3 length: 15 residues. V trimming: 2 bases; J trimming: 1 base; junction bases outside the gene matches: 5. As DNA, the CDR3 is TGTGCCAGCAGCGTTGGGGACAGCGATAACTATGGCTACACCTTC. Translating gives CASSVGDSDNYGYTF.

V usage is TRBV24-1 and J usage is TRBJ1-3; no clear D. The CDR3 runs to 16 residues. V lost 0 bases to trimming and J lost 0 bases, with 8 bases between them. The germline V gene encodes CDR1 KGHDR and CDR2 SFDVKD. CDR3 nucleotide sequence: TGTGCCACCAGTGATTTGAGCACAGCCTCTGGAAACACCATATATTTT. Amino acid sequence: CATSDLSTASGNTIYF.

The CDR3 spells CASKGGTGISQPQHF. CDR3 DNA: TGTGCCAGTAAGGGGGGGACAGGGATAAGTCAGCCCCAGCATTTT. The chain carries TRBV19 and TRBJ1-5; 9 bases line up with TRBD1. The V gene's germline CDR1 is LNHDA and CDR2 SQIVND (reference sequence). Trimming at V came to 7 bases and at J to 6 bases, leaving 10 bases not matched to a gene. The CDR3 extends over 15 amino acids.

The chain employs TRBV7-9 and TRBJ2-7; the D gene is possibly TRBD2 (5 bases). Trimming removed 5 bases from V and 3 bases from J, with 14 bases in between. The germline V gene encodes CDR1 SEHNR and CDR2 FQNEAQ (reference sequence). CDR3 size: 14 residues. The CDR3 protein is CASSLTPGIYEQYF. The CDR3 coding sequence is TGTGCCAGCAGCCTAACACCCGGGATCTACGAGCAGTACTTC.

The CDR3 bases are TGTGCCAGCAGGGACAGGGGAAGGGAGACCCAGTACTTC. This codes for CASRDRGRETQYF. The chain joins TRBV21-1 to TRBJ2-5; the D segment call TRBD1 is taken from the table without a DNA check. TRBV21-1 is flagged as a pseudogene. The CDR3 has 13 residues.

The chain employs TRBV5-4 and TRBJ2-2, with 15 bases lining up with TRBD2. Germline V gene sequence: CDR1 SGHNT, CDR2 YYREEE (reference sequence). The CDR3 extends over 20 amino acids. V lost 3 bases, J lost 4 bases, and 13 bases stayed unmatched. DNA of the CDR3: TGTGCCAGCAGCTCCCCGGGACAGGGACTAGCGGGGGGCCGCACCGGGGAGCTGTTTTTT. Its translation: CASSSPGQGLAGGRTGELFF.

CDR3 loop: CASGQGAYEQYF. In DNA, the CDR3 is TGTGCCAGTGGACAGGGGGCCTACGAGCAGTACTTC. The chain employs TRBV28 and TRBJ2-7, with TRBD1 matching over 10 bases. Germline CDR1 reads MDHEN; CDR2 reads SYDVKM. The CDR3 consists of 12 residues. Trimming removed 9 bases from V and 2 bases from J; junction bases left unmatched: 1.

This chain joins TRBV5-4 and TRBJ2-3, with no clear D. The CDR3 sequence is 13 residues long. V dropped 4 bases and J dropped 7 bases, with 13 bases sitting between them. Germline CDR1 reads SGHNT; CDR2 reads YYREEE (reference sequence). Here the CDR3 DNA reads TGTGCCAGCAGCCTCCGACTTAAAAATACGCAGTATTTT. Amino acids: CASSLRLKNTQYF.

The chain joins TRBV13 to TRBJ1-1, with a tentative D call TRBD1 (6 bases). With 2 bases removed from V and 4 bases from J, the gap between germline ends came to 11 bases. In germline, CDR1 is PRHDT, CDR2 FYEKMQ (reference sequence). CDR3 length equals 14 residues. For the CDR3, the DNA is TGTGCCAGCAGCTTACAGGGGCGGAGCACTGAAGCTTTCTTT. This codes for CASSLQGRSTEAFF.